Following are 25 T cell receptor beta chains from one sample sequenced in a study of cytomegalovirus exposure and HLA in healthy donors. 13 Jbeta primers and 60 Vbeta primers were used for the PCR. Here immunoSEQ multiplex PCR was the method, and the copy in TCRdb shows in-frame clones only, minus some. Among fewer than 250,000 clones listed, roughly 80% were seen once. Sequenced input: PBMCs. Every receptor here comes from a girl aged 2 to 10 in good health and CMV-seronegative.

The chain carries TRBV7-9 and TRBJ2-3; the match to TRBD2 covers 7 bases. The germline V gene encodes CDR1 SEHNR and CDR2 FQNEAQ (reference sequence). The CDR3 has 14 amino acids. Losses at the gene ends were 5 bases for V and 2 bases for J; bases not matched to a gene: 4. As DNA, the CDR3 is TGTGCCAGCAGCCCCAAGCGGGACACAGATACGCAGTATTTT. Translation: CASSPKRDTDTQYF.

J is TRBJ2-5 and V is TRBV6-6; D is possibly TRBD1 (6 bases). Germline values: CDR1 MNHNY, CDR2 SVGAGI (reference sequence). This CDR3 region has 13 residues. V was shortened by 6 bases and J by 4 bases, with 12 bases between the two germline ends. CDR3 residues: CASSLDRGETQYF. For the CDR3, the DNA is TGTGCCAGCAGCTTGGACAGAGGAGAGACCCAGTACTTC.

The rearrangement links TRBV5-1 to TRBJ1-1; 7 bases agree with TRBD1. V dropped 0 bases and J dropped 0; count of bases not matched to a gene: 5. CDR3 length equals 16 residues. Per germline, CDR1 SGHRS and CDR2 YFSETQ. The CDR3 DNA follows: TGCGCCAGCAGCTTGGCCTTACAGGGGTTGAACACTGAAGCTTTCTTT. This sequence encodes CASSLALQGLNTEAFF.

The CDR3 here is CASSEGTGGYSNQPQHF. CDR3 in DNA: TGTGCCAGCAGTGAAGGGACAGGGGGATATAGCAATCAGCCCCAGCATTTT. The chain is built from TRBV2 and TRBJ1-5; 10 bases fit TRBD1. With V trimmed by 1 base and J by 0 bases, 3 bases remained unmatched. This CDR3 has 17 residues. In germline, CDR1 is SNHLY, CDR2 FYNNEI.

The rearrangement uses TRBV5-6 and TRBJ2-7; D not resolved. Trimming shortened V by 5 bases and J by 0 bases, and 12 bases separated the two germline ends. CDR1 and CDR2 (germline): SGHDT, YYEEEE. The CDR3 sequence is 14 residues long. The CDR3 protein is CASSFGSSSYEQYF. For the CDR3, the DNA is TGTGCCAGCAGTTTTGGTTCCAGCTCCTACGAGCAGTACTTC.

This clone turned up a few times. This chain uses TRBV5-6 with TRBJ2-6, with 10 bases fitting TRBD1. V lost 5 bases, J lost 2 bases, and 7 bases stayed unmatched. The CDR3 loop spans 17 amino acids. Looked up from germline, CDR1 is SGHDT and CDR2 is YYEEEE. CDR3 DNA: TGTGCCAGCAGTGACGACAGGGGGCTTGCTGGGGCCAACGTCCTGACTTTC. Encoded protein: CASSDDRGLAGANVLTF.

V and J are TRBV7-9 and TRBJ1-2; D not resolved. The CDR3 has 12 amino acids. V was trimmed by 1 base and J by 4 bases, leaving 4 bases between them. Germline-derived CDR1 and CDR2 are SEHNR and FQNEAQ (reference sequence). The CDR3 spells CASSLESYGYTF. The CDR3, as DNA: TGTGCCAGCAGCTTAGAGAGCTATGGCTACACCTTC.

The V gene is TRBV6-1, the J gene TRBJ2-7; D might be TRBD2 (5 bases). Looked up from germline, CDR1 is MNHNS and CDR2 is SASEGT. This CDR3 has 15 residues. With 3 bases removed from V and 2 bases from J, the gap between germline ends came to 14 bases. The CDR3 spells CASSDDYSGPYEQYF. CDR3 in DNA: TGTGCCAGCAGTGACGACTATTCCGGACCCTACGAGCAGTACTTC.

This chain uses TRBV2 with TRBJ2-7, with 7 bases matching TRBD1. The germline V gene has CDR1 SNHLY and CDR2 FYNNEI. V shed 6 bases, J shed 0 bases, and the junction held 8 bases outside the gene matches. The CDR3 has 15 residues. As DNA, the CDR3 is TGTGCCAGCAGCTCCGGGACAGAGATCTCCTACGAGCAGTACTTC. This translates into CASSSGTEISYEQYF.

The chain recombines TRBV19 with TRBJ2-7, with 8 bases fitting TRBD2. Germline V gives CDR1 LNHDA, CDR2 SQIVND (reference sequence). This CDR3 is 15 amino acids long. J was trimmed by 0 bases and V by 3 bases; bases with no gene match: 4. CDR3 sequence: CASSIGSGSSYEQYF. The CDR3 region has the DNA TGTGCCAGTAGTATCGGAAGCGGGAGCTCCTACGAGCAGTACTTC. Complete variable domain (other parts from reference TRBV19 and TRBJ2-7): DGGITQSPKYLFRKEGQNVTLSCEQNLNHDAMYWYRQDPGQGLRLIYYSQIVNDFQKGDIAEGYSVSREKKESFPLTVTSAQKNPTAFYLCASSIGSGSSYEQYFGPGTRLTVT.

In DNA form, the CDR3 reads TGTGCCAGTAGTATTTGGTCCAGGGGCTACGAGACCCAGTACTTC. Its translation: CASSIWSRGYETQYF. The rearrangement links TRBV19 to TRBJ2-5; maybe TRBD1 (6 bases). This CDR3 has 15 amino acids. In germline, CDR1 is LNHDA, CDR2 SQIVND (reference sequence). Trimming took 3 bases from V and 5 from J, leaving 16 bases between them.

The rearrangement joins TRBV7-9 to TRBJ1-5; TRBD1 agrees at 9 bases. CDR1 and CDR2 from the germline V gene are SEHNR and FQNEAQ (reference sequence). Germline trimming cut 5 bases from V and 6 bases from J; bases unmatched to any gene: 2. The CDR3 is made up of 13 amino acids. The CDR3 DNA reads TGTGCCAGCAGCCGGACAGGGGCTCAGCCCCAGCATTTT. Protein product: CASSRTGAQPQHF.

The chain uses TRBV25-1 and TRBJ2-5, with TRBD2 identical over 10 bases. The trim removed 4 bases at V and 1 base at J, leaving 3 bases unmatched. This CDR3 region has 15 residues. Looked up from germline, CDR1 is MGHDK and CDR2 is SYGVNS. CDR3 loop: CASSVLAGGQETQYF. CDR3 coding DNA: TGTGCCAGCAGTGTGTTAGCGGGGGGCCAAGAGACCCAGTACTTC. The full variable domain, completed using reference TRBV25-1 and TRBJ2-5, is EADIYQTPRYLVIGTGKKITLECSQTMGHDKMYWYQQDPGMELHLIHYSYGVNSTEKGDLSSESTVSRIRTEHFPLTLESARPSHTSQYLCASSVLAGGQETQYFGPGTRLLVL.

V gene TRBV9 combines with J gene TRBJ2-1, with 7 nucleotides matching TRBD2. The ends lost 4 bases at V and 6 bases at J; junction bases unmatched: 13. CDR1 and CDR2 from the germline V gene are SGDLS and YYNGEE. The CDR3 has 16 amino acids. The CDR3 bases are TGTGCCAGCAGCCCGCGGGGGTCCACCCAATCCAATGAGCAGTTCTTC. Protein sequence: CASSPRGSTQSNEQFF.

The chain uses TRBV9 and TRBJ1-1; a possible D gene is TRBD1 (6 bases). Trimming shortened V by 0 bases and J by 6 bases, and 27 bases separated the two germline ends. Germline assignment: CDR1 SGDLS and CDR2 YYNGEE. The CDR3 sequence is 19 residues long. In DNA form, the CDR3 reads TGTGCCAGCAGCGTAGGCGTTGGGGTGCGACAGGCCCCACACTCTGAAGCTTTCTTT. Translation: CASSVGVGVRQAPHSEAFF.

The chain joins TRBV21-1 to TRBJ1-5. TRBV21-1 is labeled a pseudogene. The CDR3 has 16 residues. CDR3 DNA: TGTGCCAGCACCTCGGCGGGGAAGGCGAGCAATCAGCCCCAGCATTTT. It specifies CASTSAGKASNQPQHF.

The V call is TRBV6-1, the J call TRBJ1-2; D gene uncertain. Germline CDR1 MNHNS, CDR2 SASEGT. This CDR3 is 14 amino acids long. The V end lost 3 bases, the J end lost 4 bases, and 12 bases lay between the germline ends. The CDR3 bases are TGTGCCAGCAGTGATCCCCCTGCGATCTATGGCTACACCTTC. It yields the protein CASSDPPAIYGYTF.

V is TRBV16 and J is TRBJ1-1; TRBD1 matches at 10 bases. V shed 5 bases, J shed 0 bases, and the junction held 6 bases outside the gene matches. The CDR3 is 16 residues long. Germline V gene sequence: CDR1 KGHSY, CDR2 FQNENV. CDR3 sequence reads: CASSAGTGAMNTEAFF. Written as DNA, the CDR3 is TGTGCCAGCAGCGCCGGGACAGGGGCCATGAACACTGAAGCTTTCTTT.

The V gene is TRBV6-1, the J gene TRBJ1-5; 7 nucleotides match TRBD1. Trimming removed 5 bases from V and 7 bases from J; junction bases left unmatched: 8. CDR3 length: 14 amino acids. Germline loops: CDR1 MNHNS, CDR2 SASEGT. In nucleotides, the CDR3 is TGTGCCAGCAGTTTGACAGGGACTAGGCAGCCCCAGCATTTT. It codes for CASSLTGTRQPQHF.

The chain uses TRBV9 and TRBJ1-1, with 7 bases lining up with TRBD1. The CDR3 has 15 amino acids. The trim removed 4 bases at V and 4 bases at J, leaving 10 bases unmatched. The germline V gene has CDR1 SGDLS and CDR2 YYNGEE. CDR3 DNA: TGTGCCAGCAGCTTAAGCCAGACAGGGATCACTGAAGCTTTCTTT. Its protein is CASSLSQTGITEAFF. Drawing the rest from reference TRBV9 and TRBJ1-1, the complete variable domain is DSGVTQTPKHLITATGQRVTLRCSPRSGDLSVYWYQQSLDQGLQFLIQYYNGEERAKGNILERFSAQQFPDLHSELNLSSLELGDSALYFCASSLSQTGITEAFFGQGTRLTVV.

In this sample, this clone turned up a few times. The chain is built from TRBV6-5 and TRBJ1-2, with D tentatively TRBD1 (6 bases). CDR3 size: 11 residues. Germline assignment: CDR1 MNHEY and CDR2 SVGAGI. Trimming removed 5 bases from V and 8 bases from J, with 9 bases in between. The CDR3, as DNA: TGTGCCAGCAGTACAGGGTACGGCTACACCTTC. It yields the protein CASSTGYGYTF.

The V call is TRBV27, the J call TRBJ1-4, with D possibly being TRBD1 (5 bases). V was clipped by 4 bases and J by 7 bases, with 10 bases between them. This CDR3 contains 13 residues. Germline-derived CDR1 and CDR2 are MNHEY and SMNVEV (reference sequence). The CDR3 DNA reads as TGTGCCAGCAGTTACGGGGGTGGTGAAAAACTGTTTTTT. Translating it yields CASSYGGGEKLFF.

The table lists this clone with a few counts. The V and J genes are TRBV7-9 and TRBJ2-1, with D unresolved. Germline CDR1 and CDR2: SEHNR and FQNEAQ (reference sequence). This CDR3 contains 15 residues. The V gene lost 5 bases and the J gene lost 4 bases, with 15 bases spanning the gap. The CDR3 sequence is CASSLSRHFYNEQFF. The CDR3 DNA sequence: TGTGCCAGCAGCCTATCGCGGCATTTTTACAATGAGCAGTTCTTC.

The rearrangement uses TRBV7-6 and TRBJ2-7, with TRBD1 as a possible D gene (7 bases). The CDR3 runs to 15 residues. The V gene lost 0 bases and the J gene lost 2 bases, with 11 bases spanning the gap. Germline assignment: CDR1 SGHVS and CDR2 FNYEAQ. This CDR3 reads CASSLAQGGAYEQYF. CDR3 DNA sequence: TGTGCCAGCAGCTTAGCTCAGGGGGGAGCCTACGAGCAGTACTTC.

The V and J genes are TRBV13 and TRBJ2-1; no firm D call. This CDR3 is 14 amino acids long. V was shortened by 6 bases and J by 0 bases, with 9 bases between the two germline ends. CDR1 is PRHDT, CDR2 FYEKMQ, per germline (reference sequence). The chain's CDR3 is CASSVLSSYNEQFF. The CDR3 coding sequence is TGTGCCAGCAGTGTGCTGAGCTCCTACAATGAGCAGTTCTTC.